The 28 T cell receptor beta chains in this list originate from one sample, sequenced in a study of blood T cell repertoires in COVID-19 (dated by TCRdb to the early 2020s). Library construction relied on the immunoSEQ multiplex PCR assay. The source is immuneACCESS, and TCRdb retained only in-frame sequences with V and J called. Part of the clones is not carried over; for the studies checked, unresolved V genes explain less than half of this, and the remainder is unexplained. The sample table contains more than 350,000 clones; only one count was recorded for around nine tenths of them. The top ten constitute approximately 1.3% of the sample. The sequenced material came from PBMCs or T cells enriched from blood (not recorded which). The receptor source for this set is a young woman who had been exposed to COVID-19.

The J gene is TRBJ1-5, the V gene TRBV2; weak D call: TRBD1 (6 bases). CDR1 and CDR2 (germline): SNHLY, FYNNEI. V was pared by 7 bases and J by 3 bases, with 13 bases between. This CDR3 has 14 residues. The CDR3 here is CASTFWGHNQPQHF. The CDR3, as DNA: TGTGCCAGCACTTTTTGGGGGCACAATCAGCCCCAGCATTTT. Variable domain in full (rest from reference TRBV2 and TRBJ1-5): EPEVTQTPSHQVTQMGQEVILRCVPISNHLYFYWYRQILGQKVEFLVSFYNNEISEKSEIFDDQFSVERPDGSNFTLKIRSTKLEDSAMYFCASTFWGHNQPQHFGDGTRLSIL.

The V gene is TRBV27, the J gene TRBJ1-4; 7 bases align to TRBD1. CDR1 is MNHEY and CDR2 is SMNVEV in the germline V gene (reference sequence). This CDR3 is built from 14 residues. With V trimmed by 5 bases and J by 5 bases, 5 bases remained unmatched. The DNA for the CDR3 is TGTGCCAGCAGTCCCGGGACAGAAAATGAAAAACTGTTTTTT. Its protein product is CASSPGTENEKLFF.

The chain is built from TRBV5-5 and TRBJ2-6; TRBD2 might be the D (7 bases). The germline CDR1 and CDR2 sequences are SGHKS and YYEKEE (reference sequence). The V end was cut by 2 bases, the J end by 1 base, with 16 bases between. The CDR3 has 18 amino acids. CDR3 region: CASSFRGASSSGANVLTF. CDR3 DNA: TGTGCCAGCAGCTTCCGGGGGGCGAGTAGTTCTGGGGCCAACGTCCTGACTTTC. Full variable domain (missing parts from reference TRBV5-5 and TRBJ2-6): DAGVTQSPTHLIKTRGQQVTLRCSPISGHKSVSWYQQVLGQGPQFIFQYYEKEERGRGNFPDRFSARQFPNYSSELNVNALLLGDSALYLCASSFRGASSSGANVLTFGAGSRLTVL.

The genes are TRBV3-1 (or the pseudogene TRBV3-2) and TRBJ2-7; TRBD1 matches at 9 bases. Germline CDR1 is LGHDT and CDR2 is YNNKEL (reference sequence). The CDR3 length is 13 residues. The V and J ends lost 7 bases and 2 bases, in that order; junction bases with no gene match: 3. The CDR3 protein is CASTGTGPYEQYF. For the CDR3, the DNA is TGTGCCAGCACCGGGACAGGGCCCTACGAGCAGTACTTC.

The chain is built from TRBV19 and TRBJ2-1, with 11 bases that match TRBD2. The junction had 9 bases not matched to a gene; V was cut back by 5 bases and J by 3 bases. The CDR3 consists of 17 residues. Germline CDR1 LNHDA, CDR2 SQIVND (reference sequence). The CDR3: CASSGSSGRAFYNEQFF. The CDR3, as DNA: TGTGCCAGTAGTGGGAGTAGCGGGAGGGCCTTCTACAATGAGCAGTTCTTC.

This chain links TRBV7-2 with TRBJ2-6; perhaps TRBD2 as D (6 bases). V dropped 6 bases and J dropped 0 bases, with 12 bases sitting between them. The CDR3 totals 16 residues. Per the germline V gene, CDR1 is SGHTA and CDR2 is FQGNSA. DNA of the CDR3: TGTGCCAGCAGGCCGGGACTTTCCTCTGGGGCCAACGTCCTGACTTTC. Translated, it gives CASRPGLSSGANVLTF.

This clone showed up just a few times. This rearrangement joins TRBV7-9 to TRBJ1-1; TRBD1 agrees at 8 bases. Unmatched junction bases numbered 6, after V lost 8 bases and J lost 4 bases. CDR1 and CDR2 from the germline V gene are SEHNR and FQNEAQ (reference sequence). This CDR3 contains 13 residues. The CDR3 here is CASGQGPSTEAFF. The CDR3 bases are TGTGCCAGCGGACAGGGCCCTAGCACTGAAGCTTTCTTT.

The V call is TRBV9, the J call TRBJ1-6; 7 positions match TRBD1. The CDR3 consists of 18 residues. Germline CDR1 and CDR2: SGDLS and YYNGEE. Trimming took 4 bases from V and 2 from J; bases not matched to a gene: 12. The CDR3: CASSPSRDRATYNSPLHF. In nucleotides, the CDR3 is TGTGCCAGCAGCCCTTCTCGAGACAGGGCAACCTATAATTCACCCCTCCACTTT.

The genes are TRBV4-1 and TRBJ2-1; unclear D gene. The germline V and J ends were trimmed by 4 bases and 9 bases, with 10 bases remaining between them. The germline gives CDR1 MGHRA, CDR2 YSYEKL. The CDR3 sequence is 12 residues long. This chain's CDR3 is CASSPAGLEQFF. CDR3 DNA: TGCGCCAGCAGCCCCGCCGGTCTTGAGCAGTTCTTC.

This sequence joins TRBV9 and TRBJ1-4; perhaps TRBD1 as D (6 bases). V was pared by 4 bases and J by 7 bases, with 14 bases between. CDR1 is SGDLS and CDR2 is YYNGEE in the germline V gene. The CDR3 runs to 14 residues. CDR3 coding DNA: TGTGCCAGCAGCAAGGACAGTTTAGGTGAAAAACTGTTTTTT. As protein: CASSKDSLGEKLFF.

This sequence joins TRBV6-8 and TRBJ1-6, with D possibly matching TRBD1 (6 bases). The germline gives CDR1 MNHGY, CDR2 SAAAGT. CDR3 length: 18 amino acids. The V end lost 6 bases, the J end lost 0 bases, and 18 bases lay between the germline ends. CDR3 sequence reads: CASRPRGARSSYNSPLHF. The CDR3, as DNA: TGTGCCAGCAGACCCCGGGGGGCGAGGAGCTCCTATAATTCACCCCTCCACTTT.

This clone was picked up a small number of times. One end of the junction varies from germline; a read error may be responsible. This chain links TRBV2 with TRBJ1-2; 7 positions match TRBD1. The CDR3 contains 13 residues. Germline assignment: CDR1 SNHLY and CDR2 FYNNEI. The CDR3 region is CASSVPGQAVCSF. CDR3 DNA sequence: TGTGCCAGCAGTGTTCCCGGACAGGCCGTCTGCTCGTTC.

The chain is built from TRBV12-3 or TRBV12-4 and TRBJ1-6, with unresolved D. Trimming removed 6 bases from V and 5 bases from J, with 5 bases in between. The CDR3 has 12 amino acids. The CDR3: CASSPNNSPLHF. CDR3 nucleotide sequence: TGTGCCAGCAGCCCAAATAATTCACCCCTCCACTTT.

V is TRBV10-3 and J is TRBJ2-1, with TRBD2 matching over 8 bases. V gave up 3 bases and J gave up 4 bases; unmatched junction bases: 5. This CDR3 region has 15 residues. Germline assignment: CDR1 ENHRY and CDR2 SYGVKD. DNA for the CDR3: TGTGCCATCAGTGACCCGGGACTAGTTTACAATGAGCAGTTCTTC. It specifies CAISDPGLVYNEQFF.

The DNA for the CDR3 is TGTGCCAGCAGTAATCTCCCCGGTCTAGCGGTCTCCTACGAGCAGTACTTC. This codes for CASSNLPGLAVSYEQYF. The V and J genes are TRBV2 and TRBJ2-7, with 7 nucleotides matching TRBD2. J was trimmed by 0 bases and V by 5 bases; bases with no gene match: 13. The CDR3 length is 17 residues. The germline CDR1 and CDR2 sequences are SNHLY and FYNNEI.

The CDR3 here is CASSPSRGQEKLFF. DNA of the CDR3: TGTGCCAGCTCACCATCCAGGGGCCAGGAAAAACTGTTTTTT. The genes are TRBV18 and TRBJ1-4; D is possibly TRBD1 (6 bases). This CDR3 is built from 14 residues. CDR1 and CDR2 from the germline V gene are KGHSH and LQKENI. Trimming took 2 bases from V and 8 from J, leaving 12 bases between them.

A remark on this clone: This sample also contains other DNA sequences that code for the same CDR3. The chain has TRBV18 and TRBJ1-3; D may be TRBD1 (5 bases). This CDR3 is 14 amino acids long. The germline V and J ends were trimmed by 3 bases and 1 base, with 7 bases remaining between them. Germline V lookup: CDR1 KGHSH, CDR2 LQKENI. CDR3 sequence: CASSPQGSGNTIYF. The CDR3 bases are TGTGCCAGCTCACCGCAGGGTTCTGGAAACACCATATATTTT.

The genes are TRBV28 and TRBJ1-3; D unresolved. Germline V CDR1 and CDR2: MDHEN, SYDVKM. Trimming removed 5 bases from V and 0 bases from J, with 11 bases in between. The CDR3 sequence is 15 residues long. CDR3 DNA sequence: TGTGCCAGCAGTCCGCCCGGAGCCTCTGGAAACACCATATATTTT. It yields the protein CASSPPGASGNTIYF. Complete variable domain (other parts from reference TRBV28 and TRBJ1-3): DVKVTQSSRYLVKRTGEKVFLECVQDMDHENMFWYRQDPGLGLRLIYFSYDVKMKEKGDIPEGYSVSREKKERFSLILESASTNQTSMYLCASSPPGASGNTIYFGEGSWLTVV.

In this sample, this clone turned up once. The chain has TRBV6-5 and TRBJ2-5; the match to TRBD1 covers 7 bases. The germline V gene encodes CDR1 MNHEY and CDR2 SVGAGI. J was trimmed by 0 bases and V by 2 bases; bases with no gene match: 0. This CDR3 has 14 residues. CDR3 sequence (DNA): TGTGCCAGCAGTTACGACAGGGACCAAGAGACCCAGTACTTC. Amino acids: CASSYDRDQETQYF.

This clone was recorded a few times. The chain recombines TRBV14 with TRBJ2-5; D may be TRBD1 (6 bases). There are 13 residues in the CDR3. Per germline, CDR1 SGHDN and CDR2 FVKESK. V dropped 4 bases and J dropped 7 bases, with 13 bases sitting between them. DNA for the CDR3: TGTGCCAGCAGCCCACAGGGCCGGGGGACCCAGTACTTC. Translating gives CASSPQGRGTQYF. The full variable domain, rest sourced from reference TRBV14 and TRBJ2-5, is EAGVTQFPSHSVIEKGQTVTLRCDPISGHDNLYWYRRVMGKEIKFLLHFVKESKQDESGMPNNRFLAERTGGTYSTLKVQPAELEDSGVYFCASSPQGRGTQYFGPGTRLLVL.

The rearrangement links TRBV18 to TRBJ2-1; D remains unclear. The V gene's germline CDR1 is KGHSH and CDR2 LQKENI. The CDR3 length is 12 residues. Between the trimmed V and J ends, which lost 3 bases and 12 bases, there was a span of 12 bases. In DNA, the CDR3 is TGTGCCAGCTCACCCCAAGAAACGAGGCAGTTCTTC. Translating gives CASSPQETRQFF.

The rearrangement uses TRBV28 and TRBJ2-1; tentative D call: TRBD2 (5 bases). The germline V gene has CDR1 MDHEN and CDR2 SYDVKM. This CDR3 region has 15 residues. Trimming took off 6 bases at V and 0 bases at J, with 12 bases between the two ends. The DNA of the CDR3 is TGTGCCAGCAGACCCCCGACTACCTCCTACAATGAGCAGTTCTTC. The encoded protein is CASRPPTTSYNEQFF. The full variable domain, with the rest looked up from reference TRBV28 and TRBJ2-1, is DVKVTQSSRYLVKRTGEKVFLECVQDMDHENMFWYRQDPGLGLRLIYFSYDVKMKEKGDIPEGYSVSREKKERFSLILESASTNQTSMYLCASRPPTTSYNEQFFGPGTRLTVL.

The chain joins TRBV2 to TRBJ2-3; 11 bases agree with TRBD2. This CDR3 spans 16 amino acids. Germline CDR1 reads SNHLY; CDR2 reads FYNNEI. V trimming: 7 bases; J trimming: 0 bases; junction bases outside the gene matches: 6. The CDR3 loop reads CASTPSGGLSTDTQYF. For the CDR3, the DNA is TGTGCCAGCACTCCTAGCGGGGGGCTTAGCACAGATACGCAGTATTTT.

The rearrangement links TRBV7-2 to TRBJ1-6; 9 nucleotides align to TRBD1. V shed 1 base, J shed 14 bases, and the junction held 12 bases outside the gene matches. The CDR3 is 16 residues long. Looked up from germline, CDR1 is SGHTA and CDR2 is FQGNSA. CDR3 region: CASSLVGGQGRSALHF. CDR3 sequence (DNA): TGTGCCAGCAGCTTAGTGGGCGGACAGGGGAGGTCAGCCCTCCACTTT. Variable domain in full (rest from reference TRBV7-2 and TRBJ1-6): GAGVSQSPSNKVTEKGKDVELRCDPISGHTALYWYRQSLGQGLEFLIYFQGNSAPDKSGLPSDRFSAERTGGSVSTLTIQRTQQEDSAVYLCASSLVGGQGRSALHFGNGTRLTVT.

Only a few counts were recorded for this clone. The gene calls are TRBV27 and TRBJ1-6; 7 bases are a match to TRBD1. J was trimmed by 2 bases and V by 2 bases; bases with no gene match: 0. Germline CDR1 MNHEY, CDR2 SMNVEV (reference sequence). The CDR3 consists of 15 residues. The CDR3 DNA reads as TGTGCCAGCAGTTTAACAGGGGCCTATAATTCACCCCTCCACTTT. Translating gives CASSLTGAYNSPLHF.

The chain combines TRBV7-8 with TRBJ1-2; tentatively, D is TRBD1 (6 bases). CDR3 length: 17 amino acids. Germline CDR1 SGHVS, CDR2 FQNEAQ. V was cut by 1 base and J by 8 bases, with 23 bases left in between. The CDR3 nucleotides are TGTGCCAGCAGCTTAGGGACTACTCAGGGGTTAGCGGGCGGCTACACCTTC. It is translated as CASSLGTTQGLAGGYTF.

Regarding this clone: The sample carries other DNA sequences with the same CDR3. This chain connects TRBV28 to TRBJ2-1; 7 bases align to TRBD2. Looked up from germline, CDR1 is MDHEN and CDR2 is SYDVKM. The trim removed 3 bases at V and 7 bases at J, leaving 3 bases unmatched. There are 13 residues in the CDR3. Written as DNA, the CDR3 is TGTGCCAGCAGTTTGACTAGCCCTAATGAGCAGTTCTTC. Protein product: CASSLTSPNEQFF.

The J gene is TRBJ1-6, the V gene TRBV9; 7 bases align to TRBD1. Germline trimming cut 3 bases from V and 7 bases from J; bases unmatched to any gene: 1. In germline, CDR1 is SGDLS, CDR2 YYNGEE. The CDR3 spans 13 residues. DNA of the CDR3: TGTGCCAGCAGCGAACAGGGGAATTCACCCCTCCACTTT. Its protein product is CASSEQGNSPLHF.